This T cell receptor (beta chain) was recorded in a study of control samples from healthy donors and cancer patients. Libraries were prepared by immunoSEQ multiplex PCR; TCRdb keeps only in-frame clonotypes and omits some of them. The sample carries some 150,000 clones, 90% to 95% recorded once. The sequence was obtained from a woman aged 30 to 39 in good health. Specimen: blood.

CDR3 in amino acids: CATSGLYANEQFF. CDR3 nucleotide sequence: TGTGCCACCAGTGGCCTGTACGCCAATGAGCAGTTCTTC. V is TRBV24-1 and J is TRBJ2-1; D is unclear. CDR3 length: 13 residues. Trimming left V 5 bases short and J 6 bases short, with 10 bases between. CDR1 is KGHDR and CDR2 is SFDVKD in the germline V gene.